This TCR beta chain was retrieved from a study of cytomegalovirus exposure and HLA in healthy donors. Study-wide context: As released early, the data held roughly 85 million unique TCRs from HLA-typed donors.

Primers: 60 Vbeta forward and 13 Jbeta reverse. Method: immunoSEQ multiplex PCR; TCRdb's copy keeps in-frame clones and lacks some. This sample has 100,000 to 130,000 clones; less than 85% occur once, and the top ten carry 14%. With V trimmed by 1 base and J by 5 bases, 5 bases remained unmatched. The CDR3 contains 16 residues. Germline V gene lookup returns CDR1 SNHLY and CDR2 FYNNEI. The chain employs TRBV2 and TRBJ1-6, with 7 positions matching TRBD1. The sequenced sample consisted of PBMCs. This receptor was taken from a woman between 35 and 50 years old in good health and CMV-seropositive. The CDR3 nucleotides read TGTGCCAGCAGTGAAGAGGGACAGACTCATAATTCACCCCTCCACTTT. This gives the protein CASSEEGQTHNSPLHF.